The 28 T cell receptor beta chains below were found in one sample sequenced in a study of OX40 agonist ivuxolimab in advanced cancers. Here immunoSEQ multiplex PCR was the method, and the copy in TCRdb shows in-frame clones only, minus some. The sample carries about 67,000 clones, around nine tenths recorded once. The sequenced sample was CD4+ or CD8+ T cells sorted from blood, obtained in a trial of the OX40 agonist ivuxolimab. The receptors stem from an adult with an advanced solid tumor such as melanoma, head and neck, liver or kidney cancer.

The chain couples TRBV9 to TRBJ1-1; D remains ambiguous. Per the germline V gene, CDR1 is SGDLS and CDR2 is YYNGEE. V was trimmed by 2 bases and J by 4 bases, leaving 12 bases between them. The CDR3 loop spans 14 amino acids. The CDR3 bases are TGTGCCAGCAGCGTGAGCCACAGCCCCACTGAAGCTTTCTTT. Encoded protein: CASSVSHSPTEAFF.

CDR3 in DNA: TGCGCCAGCAGCCCCCACAGCGAGGGGAACTATGGCTACACCTTC. Amino acid sequence: CASSPHSEGNYGYTF. The chain uses TRBV5-1 and TRBJ1-2, with a weak D call TRBD1 (5 bases). With 4 bases removed from V and 2 bases from J, the gap between germline ends came to 15 bases. This CDR3 is built from 15 residues. CDR1 is SGHRS, CDR2 YFSETQ, per germline.

The V gene is TRBV5-1, the J gene TRBJ2-1; 10 nucleotides align to TRBD2. J lost 0 bases, V lost 4 bases, and 7 bases had no gene match. The CDR3 spans 17 residues. Germline CDR1 SGHRS, CDR2 YFSETQ. The CDR3 reads CASSTGLAVSSYNEQFF. In DNA, the CDR3 is TGCGCCAGCAGCACCGGACTAGCGGTTAGCTCCTACAATGAGCAGTTCTTC.

The rearrangement joins TRBV18 to TRBJ2-1; TRBD1 might be the D (5 bases). V lost 3 bases, J lost 0 bases, and 9 bases lay in between. Germline CDR1 reads KGHSH; CDR2 reads LQKENI. This CDR3 is 15 amino acids long. CDR3 nucleotide sequence: TGTGCCAGCTCACCGGGGCAGGGCTCCTACAATGAGCAGTTCTTC. This gives the protein CASSPGQGSYNEQFF.

The rearrangement uses TRBV6-1 and TRBJ2-1; D tentatively fits TRBD1 or TRBD2 (5 bases each). V lost 4 bases to trimming and J lost 8 bases, with 18 bases between them. The germline V gene has CDR1 MNHNS and CDR2 SASEGT. CDR3 length: 15 residues. The CDR3 nucleotides are TGTGCCAGCAGTGCCCGGGCAGGGACGTTCGATGAGCAGTTCTTC. It is translated as CASSARAGTFDEQFF.

The rearrangement links TRBV21-1 to TRBJ2-2; TRBD1 is the table's D call and was not checked against the DNA. TRBV21-1 is listed as a pseudogene. This CDR3 comprises 14 residues. The CDR3 coding sequence is TGTGCCAGCATCAGGGGGAGTTACACCGGGGAGCTGTTTTTT. Translation gives CASIRGSYTGELFF.

This clone came up a few times. As DNA, the CDR3 is TGTGCTAGTGGTTTCAAGGGCCTCACTCGGAGTATCTATGGCTACACCTTC. It codes for CASGFKGLTRSIYGYTF. The rearrangement joins TRBV12-5 to TRBJ1-2; D is unclear. The germline CDR1 and CDR2 sequences are LGHNT and FRNRAP. The V gene lost 3 bases and the J gene lost 4 bases, with 21 bases spanning the gap. The CDR3 runs to 17 residues.

This chain connects TRBV5-4 to TRBJ2-2; no definite D call. Germline lookup yields CDR1 SGHNT and CDR2 YYREEE (reference sequence). This CDR3 has 14 residues. The V end was cut by 4 bases, the J end by 6 bases, with 13 bases between. The CDR3 region is CASSATQDPGELFF. The CDR3 nucleotides are TGTGCCAGCAGCGCCACCCAGGATCCCGGGGAGCTGTTTTTT.

This clone was detected a few times. V and J are TRBV4-1 and TRBJ1-5; possible D gene TRBD1, 6 bases. V was trimmed by 1 base and J by 1 base, leaving 8 bases between them. Germline CDR1 and CDR2: MGHRA and YSYEKL. There are 15 residues in the CDR3. The CDR3 sequence is CASSQGTVSNQPQHF. The CDR3 bases are TGCGCCAGCAGCCAAGGGACAGTAAGCAATCAGCCCCAGCATTTT.

This clone was detected only once. The rearrangement joins TRBV5-1 to TRBJ2-7; 8 bases are a match to TRBD2. CDR3 length: 16 residues. Germline V gene sequence: CDR1 SGHRS, CDR2 YFSETQ. Losses at the gene ends were 4 bases for V and 1 base for J; bases not matched to a gene: 10. CDR3 in DNA: TGCGCCAGCAGCCCGGGAGACGGGAGGGCTTCCTACGAGCAGTACTTC. It codes for CASSPGDGRASYEQYF.

As for this clone: At the DNA level, this CDR3 is encoded by other sequences in the same sample as well. The V gene is TRBV7-9, the J gene TRBJ2-5; 9 bases are shared with TRBD2. Trimming at V came to 5 bases and at J to 2 bases, leaving 6 bases not matched to a gene. Germline loops: CDR1 SEHNR, CDR2 FQNEAQ (reference sequence). The CDR3 loop spans 15 amino acids. The CDR3: CASSRGTSRQETQYF. The DNA of the CDR3 is TGTGCCAGCAGCCGCGGGACTAGCAGACAAGAGACCCAGTACTTC.

This clone was picked up one time. The V call is TRBV19, the J call TRBJ2-1; the D call may be TRBD1 or TRBD2 (5 bases each). The CDR3 sequence is 13 residues long. Germline V gene lookup returns CDR1 LNHDA and CDR2 SQIVND (reference sequence). V was cut by 9 bases and J by 7 bases, with 16 bases left in between. The CDR3 spells CASYGTEDNEQFF. CDR3 bases: TGTGCCAGCTACGGGACGGAGGATAATGAGCAGTTCTTC.

In this sample, this clone turned up once. V is TRBV7-2 and J is TRBJ1-6; TRBD1 agrees at 8 bases. J lost 10 bases, V lost 4 bases, and 3 bases had no gene match. This CDR3 is 13 amino acids long. Looked up from germline, CDR1 is SGHTA and CDR2 is FQGNSA. CDR3 region: CASSSQGESPLHF. CDR3 sequence (DNA): TGTGCCAGCAGCTCACAGGGGGAATCACCCCTCCACTTT.

V is TRBV9 and J is TRBJ1-1; 8 bases map to TRBD1. V lost 0 bases and J lost 12; bases outside the gene matches: 4. This CDR3 spans 12 amino acids. The germline gives CDR1 SGDLS, CDR2 YYNGEE. CDR3 bases: TGTGCCAGCAGCGTAGTCCAGGGGGCACCTTTCTTT. Translated, it gives CASSVVQGAPFF. Looking up the rest from reference TRBV9 and TRBJ1-1 gives the full variable domain: DSGVTQTPKHLITATGQRVTLRCSPRSGDLSVYWYQQSLDQGLQFLIQYYNGEERAKGNILERFSAQQFPDLHSELNLSSLELGDSALYFCASSVVQGAPFFGQGTRLTVV.

The rearrangement joins TRBV6-1 to TRBJ1-2; 7 bases align to TRBD1. V lost 5 bases and J lost 6; bases outside the gene matches: 6. The germline gives CDR1 MNHNS, CDR2 SASEGT. The CDR3 is made up of 13 amino acids. The CDR3 here is CASSISGGDGYTF. CDR3 coding DNA: TGTGCCAGCAGTATTTCAGGGGGAGATGGCTACACCTTC.

With respect to this clone: The DNA is left out, because the CDR3 cannot be placed on it with certainty; the CDR3 is given as TCRdb lists it. This chain uses TRBV4-1 with TRBJ1-1. Germline assignment: CDR1 MGHRA and CDR2 YSYEKL. 16 amino acids form the CDR3, both terminal residues included. The chain's CDR3 is CASSQTIVGGGAETFF.

The chain employs TRBV7-2 and TRBJ1-1, with D uncertain. V dropped 1 base and J dropped 2 bases, with 8 bases sitting between them. Germline V gives CDR1 SGHTA, CDR2 FQGNSA. The CDR3 loop spans 14 amino acids. This CDR3 reads CASSLGRSNTEAFF. In nucleotides, the CDR3 is TGTGCCAGCAGCTTAGGACGTTCAAACACTGAAGCTTTCTTT.

This sequence joins TRBV21-1 and TRBJ1-1; TRBD1 is taken as the D call from the table, unchecked against the DNA. TRBV21-1 counts as a pseudogene. There are 15 residues in the CDR3. CDR3 nucleotides: TGTGCCAGCAGCAAACTACAGGGGGCGAGCACTGAAGCTTTCTTT. This encodes CASSKLQGASTEAFF.

Comment on this clone: Other DNA sequences of this sample code for an identical CDR3. V and J are TRBV5-1 and TRBJ1-5; 7 nucleotides align to TRBD1. J was trimmed by 4 bases and V by 4 bases; bases with no gene match: 2. The germline gives CDR1 SGHRS, CDR2 YFSETQ. CDR3 length: 13 residues. As DNA, the CDR3 is TGCGCCAGCAGCCGGGACAGTAATCAGCCCCAGCATTTT. Encoded protein: CASSRDSNQPQHF.

V and J are TRBV5-4 and TRBJ2-3; the match to TRBD2 covers 8 bases. The CDR3 length is 16 residues. V gave up 2 bases and J gave up 0 bases; unmatched junction bases: 5. Germline loops: CDR1 SGHNT, CDR2 YYREEE (reference sequence). The CDR3, as DNA: TGTGCCAGCAGCTTTTCTGGCGGGAGGAGCACAGATACGCAGTATTTT. Translation: CASSFSGGRSTDTQYF.

V is TRBV28 and J is TRBJ1-1, with D perhaps TRBD1 (6 bases). Between the trimmed V and J ends, which lost 0 bases and 11 bases, there was a span of 16 bases. The length of the CDR3 is 14 residues. Germline V gives CDR1 MDHEN, CDR2 SYDVKM. DNA for the CDR3: TGTGCCAGCAGTTTATGGGCGTGGGTCCAGGGGGCTTTCTTT. It yields the protein CASSLWAWVQGAFF.

The V call is TRBV7-9, the J call TRBJ2-7; a weak D match, TRBD1 (5 bases). The CDR3 contains 12 residues. V shed 5 bases and J shed 1 base, with 6 bases lying between them. From germline, CDR1 is SEHNR and CDR2 FQNEAQ (reference sequence). The CDR3 protein is CASSAGSYEQYF. CDR3 sequence (DNA): TGTGCCAGCAGCGCAGGGTCCTACGAGCAGTACTTC.

This chain connects TRBV4-3 to TRBJ1-1; 8 bases match TRBD1. There are 17 residues in the CDR3. The V segment lost 0 bases and the J segment 1 base; nucleotides outside the gene matches: 7. Germline CDR1 reads LGHNA; CDR2 reads YSLEER. CDR3 loop: CASSQEFGGTGNTEAFF. The CDR3 nucleotides read TGCGCCAGCAGCCAAGAATTTGGAGGGACAGGGAACACTGAAGCTTTCTTT.

The genes are TRBV28 and TRBJ2-4; TRBD1 matches at 9 bases. The CDR3 sequence is 20 residues long. Per the germline V gene, CDR1 is MDHEN and CDR2 is SYDVKM. V was clipped by 6 bases and J by 0 bases; unmatched bases: 18. This CDR3 reads CASRPLRDRGILLAKNIQYF. The CDR3 DNA reads as TGTGCCAGCAGACCCCTCCGAGACAGGGGGATCCTCCTAGCCAAAAACATTCAGTACTTC.

J is TRBJ2-3 and V is TRBV10-3; 7 positions match TRBD2. The CDR3 runs to 13 residues. CDR1 ENHRY and CDR2 SYGVKD come from the germline V gene. J was trimmed by 1 base and V by 10 bases; bases with no gene match: 5. In DNA, the CDR3 is TGTGCCACAGGACTAGGCCGCACAGATACGCAGTATTTT. Translated: CATGLGRTDTQYF.

The gene calls are TRBV7-9 and TRBJ2-7; TRBD1 matches 8 bases. The J segment lost 6 bases and the V segment lost 5 bases, leaving 9 bases of the junction unmatched. CDR3 length: 14 residues. CDR1 SEHNR and CDR2 FQNEAQ come from the germline V gene (reference sequence). CDR3: CASSRGQGEREQYF. CDR3 DNA sequence: TGTGCCAGCAGCCGAGGACAGGGTGAACGCGAGCAGTACTTC.

The chain uses TRBV10-3 and TRBJ2-2; either TRBD1 or TRBD2 may supply D (5 bases each). Trimming took off 8 bases at V and 0 bases at J, with 13 bases between the two ends. Germline V CDR1 and CDR2: ENHRY, SYGVKD. The CDR3 has 15 amino acids. The CDR3 loop is CAIDPGTANTGELFF. The CDR3 DNA follows: TGTGCCATCGATCCCGGGACGGCGAACACCGGGGAGCTGTTTTTT.

This clone was observed once. The genes are TRBV10-3 and TRBJ1-1; maybe TRBD1 (6 bases). The germline CDR1 and CDR2 sequences are ENHRY and SYGVKD. The CDR3 sequence is 12 residues long. The V end was cut by 2 bases, the J end by 7 bases, with 8 bases between. The CDR3 DNA reads as TGTGCCATCAGTGAGGGACAGCGTGAAGCTTTCTTT. Translation gives CAISEGQREAFF.